Given below is one TCR beta chain in context. The data belong to a study of blood T cell repertoires in COVID-19. Study summary: From the United States, Italy and Spain came samples of acute and convalescent COVID-19. PBMCs, B-cell-depleted T cells, or T cells were the source of the cDNA or gDNA that made up the material.

The CDR3 is 14 residues long. The ends lost 3 bases at V and 6 bases at J; junction bases unmatched: 10. Germline CDR1 reads DFQATT; CDR2 reads SNEGSKA (reference sequence). In the original processing: Estimation of nucleated cell counts was performed using reference gene primer amplification. Sequencing used immunoSEQ multiplex PCR; TCRdb keeps in-frame clones, though not all of them. V and J calls plus clone size are reproduced from that table; the DNA served to infer D and trimming. The sample contains around 240,000 clones, more than 75% of which appear only once. The origin of this receptor is a woman in her twenties or thirties who had recovered from COVID-19. This chain connects TRBV20-1 to TRBJ2-7, with TRBD1 matching over 8 bases. Source material: peripheral blood. The chain's CDR3 is CSASLGRGLGEQYF. In nucleotides, the CDR3 is TGCAGTGCTAGTCTAGGCAGGGGGCTAGGCGAGCAGTACTTC.